These 8 T cell receptor beta chains share one sample of origin, sequenced in a study of T cell responses to AZD1222 COVID-19 vaccine. Method: immunoSEQ multiplex PCR; TCRdb's copy keeps in-frame clones and lacks some. This sample has about 130,000 clones, with 80% to 95% found just once. Material: peripheral blood, obtained on day 0 of MenACWY control vaccination. These receptors all come from an adult in good health.

The chain carries TRBV7-2 and TRBJ2-2; no clear D gene. The CDR3 consists of 15 residues. In germline, CDR1 is SGHTA, CDR2 FQGNSA. V lost 3 bases, J lost 4 bases, and 12 bases lay in between. The CDR3 coding sequence is TGTGCCAGCAGCTTTAAGGGAAAAGGCACCGGGGAGCTGTTTTTT. This codes for CASSFKGKGTGELFF.

The chain joins TRBV30 to TRBJ2-6; the match to TRBD1 covers 9 bases. The CDR3 is made up of 16 amino acids. CDR1 is GTSNPN and CDR2 is SVGIG in the germline V gene (reference sequence). V was pared by 4 bases and J by 3 bases, with 7 bases of the junction left unmatched. CDR3 loop: CAWNRDRVFGANVLTF. The CDR3 DNA reads as TGTGCCTGGAACCGGGACAGGGTGTTTGGGGCCAACGTCCTGACTTTC. The full variable domain, rest sourced from reference TRBV30 and TRBJ2-6, is SQTIHQWPATLVQPVGSPLSLECTVEGTSNPNLYWYRQAAGRGLQLLFYSVGIGQISSEVPQNLSASRPQDRQFILSSKKLLLSDSGFYLCAWNRDRVFGANVLTFGAGSRLTVL.

There are a few counts of this clone. CDR3 DNA: TGTGCCAGCAGCGCCCGGGACACCCACGAGCAGTACTTC. This sequence encodes CASSARDTHEQYF. The chain combines TRBV5-8 with TRBJ2-7; D possibly corresponds to TRBD1 (6 bases). V was trimmed by 4 bases and J by 5 bases, leaving 13 bases between them. The germline gives CDR1 SGHTS, CDR2 YDEGEE. The CDR3 is made up of 13 amino acids.

This clone was observed once. The chain carries TRBV7-6 and TRBJ2-7, with D possibly being TRBD1 (6 bases). CDR1 SGHVS and CDR2 FNYEAQ come from the germline V gene. The CDR3 has 16 residues. The V gene lost 7 bases and the J gene lost 0 bases, with 19 bases spanning the gap. The CDR3 is CASTIPRDTVSYEQYV. The DNA for the CDR3 is TGTGCCAGCACGATCCCCCGGGACACGGTCTCCTACGAGCAGTACGTC.

V is TRBV28 and J is TRBJ2-1, with TRBD1 identical over 10 bases. Germline V lookup: CDR1 MDHEN, CDR2 SYDVKM. The junction had 7 bases not matched to a gene; V was cut back by 2 bases and J by 0 bases. This CDR3 contains 18 residues. DNA of the CDR3: TGTGCCAGCAGTTTAAGACAGGGGGCGCCCCGCTCCTACAATGAGCAGTTCTTC. Encoded protein: CASSLRQGAPRSYNEQFF.

The CDR3 DNA is TGTGCCAGCAGCTGGACAGGGGGCGGGGAGACCCAGTACTTC. Protein sequence: CASSWTGGGETQYF. The chain carries TRBV7-3 and TRBJ2-5, with TRBD1 matching 11 bases. Germline lookup yields CDR1 SGHTA and CDR2 FQGTGA. Trimming removed 4 bases from V and 5 bases from J; junction bases left unmatched: 3. The length of the CDR3 is 14 residues.

The chain joins TRBV18 to TRBJ1-1, with D perhaps matching TRBD1 (5 bases). This CDR3 spans 19 amino acids. Germline-derived CDR1 and CDR2 are KGHSH and LQKENI. Trimming took 2 bases from V and 0 from J, leaving 22 bases between them. The DNA of the CDR3 is TGTGCCAGCTCACCATCAAGGACACTTGATTCGTTTATGAACACTGAAGCTTTCTTT. Translated, it gives CASSPSRTLDSFMNTEAFF.

The CDR3: CASTRTLQETQYF. CDR3 in DNA: TGCGCCAGCACAAGGACCCTCCAAGAGACCCAGTACTTC. The chain recombines TRBV10-2 with TRBJ2-5; D gene ambiguous. The length of the CDR3 is 13 residues. Germline-derived CDR1 and CDR2 are WSHSY and SAAADI. The V end lost 7 bases, the J end lost 1 base, and 10 bases lay between the germline ends.